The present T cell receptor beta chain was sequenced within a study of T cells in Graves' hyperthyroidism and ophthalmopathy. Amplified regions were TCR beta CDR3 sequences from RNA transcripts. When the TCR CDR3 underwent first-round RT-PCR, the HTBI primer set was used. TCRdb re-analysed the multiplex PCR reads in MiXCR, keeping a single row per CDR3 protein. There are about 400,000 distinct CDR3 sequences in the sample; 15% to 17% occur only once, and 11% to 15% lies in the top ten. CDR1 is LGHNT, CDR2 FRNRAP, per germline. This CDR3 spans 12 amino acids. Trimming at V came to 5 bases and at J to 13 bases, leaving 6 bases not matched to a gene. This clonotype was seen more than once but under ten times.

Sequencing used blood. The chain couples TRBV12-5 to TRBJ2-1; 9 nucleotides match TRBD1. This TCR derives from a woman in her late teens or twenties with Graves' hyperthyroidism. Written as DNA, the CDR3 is TGTGCTAGTGGTAATCCGGGACAGGGTCAGTTCTTC. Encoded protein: CASGNPGQGQFF.